This TCR beta chain was obtained from a study of T cell responses to AZD1222 COVID-19 vaccine. About this clone itself: Its antigen is unknown.

The CDR3 covers 13 residues. Germline V lookup: CDR1 SNHLY, CDR2 FYNNEI. After removal of 9 bases from V and 0 bases from J, the junction contained 4 bases not matched to a gene. Repertoires were generated with immunoSEQ multiplex PCR, while TCRdb's copy carries only in-frame clones and drops some. The table includes about 170,000 clones, less than 90% detected once. Findings of the study overall: Repertoire collection took place solely once the T cell response had peaked.

The sequences come from peripheral blood, collected on day 0 of AZD1222 vaccination. The source of this sequence is an adult in good health. J is TRBJ2-7 and V is TRBV2; the match to TRBD1 covers 8 bases. CDR3 sequence: CASDRGPSYEQYF. CDR3 in DNA: TGTGCCAGTGACAGGGGACCCTCCTACGAGCAGTACTTC.